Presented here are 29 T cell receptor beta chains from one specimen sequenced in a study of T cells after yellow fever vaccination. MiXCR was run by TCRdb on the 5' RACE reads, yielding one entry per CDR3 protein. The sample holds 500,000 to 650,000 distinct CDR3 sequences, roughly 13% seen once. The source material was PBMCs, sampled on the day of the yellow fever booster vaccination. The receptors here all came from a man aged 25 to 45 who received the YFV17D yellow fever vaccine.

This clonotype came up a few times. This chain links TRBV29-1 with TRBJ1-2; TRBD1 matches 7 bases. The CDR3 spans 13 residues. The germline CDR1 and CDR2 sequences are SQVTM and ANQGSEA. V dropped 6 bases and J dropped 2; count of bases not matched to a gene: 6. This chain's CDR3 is CSVSSQGNYGYTF. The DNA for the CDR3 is TGCAGCGTATCTTCACAGGGGAACTATGGCTACACCTTC.

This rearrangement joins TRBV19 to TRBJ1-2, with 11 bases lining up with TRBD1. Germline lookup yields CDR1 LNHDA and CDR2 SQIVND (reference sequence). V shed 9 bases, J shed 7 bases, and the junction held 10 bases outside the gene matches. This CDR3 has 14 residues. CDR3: CASGGQGVWSGYTF. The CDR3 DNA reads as TGTGCCAGCGGGGGACAGGGGGTATGGAGTGGCTACACCTTC.

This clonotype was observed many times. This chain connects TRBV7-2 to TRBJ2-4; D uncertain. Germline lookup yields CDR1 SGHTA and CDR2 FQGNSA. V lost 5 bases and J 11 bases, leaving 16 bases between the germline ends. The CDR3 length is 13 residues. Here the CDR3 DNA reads TGTGCCAGCAGCGCCTCACCCGGTCTGGTTCAGTACTTC. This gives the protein CASSASPGLVQYF.

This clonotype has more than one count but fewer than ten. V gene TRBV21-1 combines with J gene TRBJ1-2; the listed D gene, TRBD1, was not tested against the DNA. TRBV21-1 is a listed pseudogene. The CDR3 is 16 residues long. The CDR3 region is CASGPPGGVGRYGYTF. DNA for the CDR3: TGTGCCAGCGGGCCACCAGGGGGGGTGGGCCGCTATGGCTACACCTTC.

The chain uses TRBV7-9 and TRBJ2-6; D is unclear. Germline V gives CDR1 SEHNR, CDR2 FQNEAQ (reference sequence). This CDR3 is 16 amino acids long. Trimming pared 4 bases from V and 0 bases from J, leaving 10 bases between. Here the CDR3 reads CASSSLGSSGANVLTF. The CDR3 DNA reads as TGTGCCAGCAGCTCCCTGGGCAGCTCTGGGGCCAACGTCCTGACTTTC.

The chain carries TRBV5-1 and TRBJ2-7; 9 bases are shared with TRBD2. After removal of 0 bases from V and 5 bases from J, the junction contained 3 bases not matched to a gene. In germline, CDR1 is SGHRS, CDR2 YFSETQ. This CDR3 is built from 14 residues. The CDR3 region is CASSLVAGVDEQYF. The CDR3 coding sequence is TGCGCCAGCAGCTTGGTAGCGGGAGTTGACGAGCAGTACTTC.

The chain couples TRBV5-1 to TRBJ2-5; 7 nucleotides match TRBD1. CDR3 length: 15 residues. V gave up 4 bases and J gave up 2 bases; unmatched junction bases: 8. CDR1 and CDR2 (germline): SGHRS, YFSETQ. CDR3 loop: CASSHLPGQQETQYF. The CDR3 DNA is TGCGCCAGCAGCCACCTGCCGGGACAGCAAGAGACCCAGTACTTC.

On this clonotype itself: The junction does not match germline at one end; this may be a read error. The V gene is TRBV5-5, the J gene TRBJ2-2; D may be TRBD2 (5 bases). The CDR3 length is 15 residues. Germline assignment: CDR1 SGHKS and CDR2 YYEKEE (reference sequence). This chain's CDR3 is CASSLGHTNTGEPFF. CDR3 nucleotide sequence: TGTGCCAGCAGCTTGGGACACACGAACACCGGGGAGCCGTTTTTT.

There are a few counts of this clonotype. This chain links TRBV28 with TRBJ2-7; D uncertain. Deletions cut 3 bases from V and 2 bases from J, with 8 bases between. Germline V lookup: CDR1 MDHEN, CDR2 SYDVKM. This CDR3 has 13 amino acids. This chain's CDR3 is CASSFLVAYEQYF. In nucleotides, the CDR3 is TGTGCCAGCAGTTTTCTGGTGGCCTACGAGCAGTACTTC.

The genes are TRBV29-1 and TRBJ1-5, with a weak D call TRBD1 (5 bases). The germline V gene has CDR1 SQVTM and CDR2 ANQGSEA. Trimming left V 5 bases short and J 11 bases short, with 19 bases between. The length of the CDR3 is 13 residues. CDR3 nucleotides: TGCAGCGTTTGGGACGGAAGGGGTGGTTCCCAGCATTTT. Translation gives CSVWDGRGGSQHF.

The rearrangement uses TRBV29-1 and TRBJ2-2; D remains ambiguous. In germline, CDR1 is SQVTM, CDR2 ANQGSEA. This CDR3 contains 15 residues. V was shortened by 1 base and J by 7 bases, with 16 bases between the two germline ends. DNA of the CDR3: TGCAGCGTTGAAGTCGCCCTTGGGATGGGCGGGGAGCTGTTTTTT. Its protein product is CSVEVALGMGGELFF.

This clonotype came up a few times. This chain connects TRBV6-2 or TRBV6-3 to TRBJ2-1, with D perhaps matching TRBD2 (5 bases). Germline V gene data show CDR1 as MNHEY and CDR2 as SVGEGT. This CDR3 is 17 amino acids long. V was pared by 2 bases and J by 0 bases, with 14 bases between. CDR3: CASSYPRSGSSYNEQFF. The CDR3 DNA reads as TGTGCCAGCAGTTACCCCCGAAGCGGAAGCTCCTACAATGAGCAGTTCTTC.

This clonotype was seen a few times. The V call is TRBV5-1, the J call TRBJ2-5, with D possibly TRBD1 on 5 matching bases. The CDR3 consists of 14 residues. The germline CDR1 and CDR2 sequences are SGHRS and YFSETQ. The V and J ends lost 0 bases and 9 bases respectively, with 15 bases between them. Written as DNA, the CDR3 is TGCGCCAGCAGCTTGGCCGGACCAGAAGGGGCCCAGTACTTC. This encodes CASSLAGPEGAQYF.

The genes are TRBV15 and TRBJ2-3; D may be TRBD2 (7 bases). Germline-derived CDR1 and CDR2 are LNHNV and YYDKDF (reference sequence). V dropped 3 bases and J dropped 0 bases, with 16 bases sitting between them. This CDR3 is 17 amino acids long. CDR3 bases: TGTGCCACCAGCAGTAACTCAGGGGAGGGGAGCACAGATACGCAGTATTTT. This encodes CATSSNSGEGSTDTQYF.

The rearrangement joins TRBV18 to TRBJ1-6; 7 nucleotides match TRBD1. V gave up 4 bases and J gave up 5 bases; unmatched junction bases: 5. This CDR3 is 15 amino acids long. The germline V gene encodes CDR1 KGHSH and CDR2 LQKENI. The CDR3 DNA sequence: TGTGCCAGCTCACGACCGGGGACAGATAATTCACCCCTCCACTTT. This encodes CASSRPGTDNSPLHF.

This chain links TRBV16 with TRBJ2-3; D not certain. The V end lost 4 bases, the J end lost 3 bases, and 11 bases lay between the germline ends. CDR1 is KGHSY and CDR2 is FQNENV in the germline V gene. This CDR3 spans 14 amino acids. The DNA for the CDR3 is TGTGCCAGCAGCCCTAGTGGGGTTACAGATACGCAGTATTTT. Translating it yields CASSPSGVTDTQYF.

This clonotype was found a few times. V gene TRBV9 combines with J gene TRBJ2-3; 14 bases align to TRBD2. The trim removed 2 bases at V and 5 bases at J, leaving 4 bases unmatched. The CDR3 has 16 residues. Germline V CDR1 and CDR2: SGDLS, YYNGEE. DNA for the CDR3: TGTGCCAGCAGCGTGGGACTAGCGGGAGTAGGAGATACGCAGTATTTT. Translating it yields CASSVGLAGVGDTQYF. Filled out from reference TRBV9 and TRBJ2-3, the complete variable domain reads DSGVTQTPKHLITATGQRVTLRCSPRSGDLSVYWYQQSLDQGLQFLIQYYNGEERAKGNILERFSAQQFPDLHSELNLSSLELGDSALYFCASSVGLAGVGDTQYFGPGTRLTVL.

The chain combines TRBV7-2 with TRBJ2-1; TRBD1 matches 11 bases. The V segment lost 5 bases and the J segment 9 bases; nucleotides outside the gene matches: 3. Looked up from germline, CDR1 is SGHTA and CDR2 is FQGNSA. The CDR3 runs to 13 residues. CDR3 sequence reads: CASSPGTGGEQFF. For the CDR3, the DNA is TGTGCCAGCAGCCCCGGGACAGGGGGTGAGCAGTTCTTC.

This CDR3 reads CAISEIGGTQPQHF. In DNA form, the CDR3 reads TGTGCCATCAGTGAGATAGGGGGGACCCAGCCCCAGCATTTT. This sequence joins TRBV10-3 and TRBJ1-5; a weak D match, TRBD1 (6 bases). The CDR3 has 14 amino acids. The ends were cut back, 2 bases at V and 7 bases at J, with 12 bases in the middle. CDR1 ENHRY and CDR2 SYGVKD come from the germline V gene.

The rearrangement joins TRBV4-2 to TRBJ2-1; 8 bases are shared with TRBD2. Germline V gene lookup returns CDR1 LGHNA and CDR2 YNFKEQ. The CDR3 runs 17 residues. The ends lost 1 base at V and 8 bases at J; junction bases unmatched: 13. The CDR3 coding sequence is TGTGCCAGCAGCCAAGGACCGGGACTAGAGGGTGGGGATGAGCAGTTCTTC. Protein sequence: CASSQGPGLEGGDEQFF.

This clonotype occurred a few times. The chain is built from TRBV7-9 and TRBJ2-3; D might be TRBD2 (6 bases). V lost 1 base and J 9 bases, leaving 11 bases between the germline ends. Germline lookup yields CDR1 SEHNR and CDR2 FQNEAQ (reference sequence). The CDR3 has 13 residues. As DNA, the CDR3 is TGTGCCAGCAGCTTAGAGACTAGTCCAACGCAGTATTTT. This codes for CASSLETSPTQYF.

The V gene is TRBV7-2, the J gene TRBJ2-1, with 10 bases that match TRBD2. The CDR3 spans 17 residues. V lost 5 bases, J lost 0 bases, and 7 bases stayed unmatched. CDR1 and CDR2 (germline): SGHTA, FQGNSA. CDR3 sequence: CASSRLAGTSSYNEQFF. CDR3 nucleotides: TGTGCCAGCAGCCGACTAGCGGGCACGAGCTCCTACAATGAGCAGTTCTTC.

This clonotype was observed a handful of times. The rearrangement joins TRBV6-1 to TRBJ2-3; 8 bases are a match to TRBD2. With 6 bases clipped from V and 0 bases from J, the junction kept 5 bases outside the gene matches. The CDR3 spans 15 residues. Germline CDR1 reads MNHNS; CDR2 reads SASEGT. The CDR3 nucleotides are TGTGCCAGCAGCGACGGGAGGGCCAGCACAGATACGCAGTATTTT. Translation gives CASSDGRASTDTQYF.

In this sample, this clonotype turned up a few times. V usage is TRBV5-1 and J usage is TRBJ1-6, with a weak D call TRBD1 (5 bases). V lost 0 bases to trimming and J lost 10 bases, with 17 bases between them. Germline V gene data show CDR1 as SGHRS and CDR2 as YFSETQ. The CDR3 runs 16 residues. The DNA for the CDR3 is TGCGCCAGCAGCTTGGTGGTGGACAAACGAACCTCACCCCTCCACTTT. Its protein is CASSLVVDKRTSPLHF.

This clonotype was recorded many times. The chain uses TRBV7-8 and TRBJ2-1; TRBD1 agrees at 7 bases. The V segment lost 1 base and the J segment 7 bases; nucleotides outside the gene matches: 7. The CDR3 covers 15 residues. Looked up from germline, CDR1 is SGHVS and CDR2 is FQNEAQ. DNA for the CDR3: TGTGCCAGCAGCTTAGAGGGGGCGGCAAGGAATGAGCAGTTCTTC. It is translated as CASSLEGAARNEQFF.

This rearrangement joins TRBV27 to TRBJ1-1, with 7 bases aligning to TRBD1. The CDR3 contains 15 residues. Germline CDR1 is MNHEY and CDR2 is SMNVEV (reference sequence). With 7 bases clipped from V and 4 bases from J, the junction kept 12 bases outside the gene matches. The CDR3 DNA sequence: TGTGCCAGCACCCTCAGGGGGGGATCGTTCACTGAAGCTTTCTTT. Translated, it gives CASTLRGGSFTEAFF.

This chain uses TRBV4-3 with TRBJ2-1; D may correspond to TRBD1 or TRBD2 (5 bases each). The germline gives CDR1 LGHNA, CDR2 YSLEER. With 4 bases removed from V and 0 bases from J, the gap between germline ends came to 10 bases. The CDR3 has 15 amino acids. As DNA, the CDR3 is TGCGCCAGCAGCCCCGGGACCCGCTCCTACAATGAGCAGTTCTTC. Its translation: CASSPGTRSYNEQFF.

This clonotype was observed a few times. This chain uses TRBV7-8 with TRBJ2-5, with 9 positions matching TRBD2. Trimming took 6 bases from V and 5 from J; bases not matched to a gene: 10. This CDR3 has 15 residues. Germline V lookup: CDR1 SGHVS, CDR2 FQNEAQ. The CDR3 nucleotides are TGTGCCAGCAGTCCCAGGGCGGGAGGGATTGAGACCCAGTACTTC. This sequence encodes CASSPRAGGIETQYF.

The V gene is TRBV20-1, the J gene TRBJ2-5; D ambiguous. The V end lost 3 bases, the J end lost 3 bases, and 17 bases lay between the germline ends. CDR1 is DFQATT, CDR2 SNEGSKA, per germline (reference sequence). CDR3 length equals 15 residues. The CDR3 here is CSARILEGSKETQYF. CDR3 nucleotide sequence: TGCAGTGCTAGGATCCTGGAAGGGTCCAAAGAGACCCAGTACTTC.